Below are 12 T cell receptor beta chains sequenced from a single sample in a study of blood T cells in healthy people across ages. Combining a sample-barcoded 5' primer with a J-beta primer mix, a second PCR ran for about 7 to 11 cycles. TCRdb processed the 5' RACE reads anew with MiXCR; each CDR3 protein has one entry. This table holds approximately 850,000 distinct CDR3 sequences, over 45% found once. The specimen sequenced was blood. The receptors were gathered from a man aged 25 to 40 in good health.

The sample holds one count of this clonotype. DNA for the CDR3: TGTGCCAGCAGTTACTCGGGGGGTGGAGAGCAGTACTTC. Amino acids: CASSYSGGGEQYF. The chain couples TRBV6-6 to TRBJ2-5; a weak D match, TRBD2 (6 bases). In germline, CDR1 is MNHNY, CDR2 SVGAGI (reference sequence). V lost 0 bases and J 11 bases, leaving 13 bases between the germline ends. CDR3 size: 13 residues.

The chain employs TRBV29-1 and TRBJ2-1; 9 bases are a match to TRBD2. Per the germline V gene, CDR1 is SQVTM and CDR2 is ANQGSEA. J gave up 12 bases and V 8 bases, and 11 bases lay outside the gene matches. The CDR3 length is 12 residues. The CDR3 DNA is TGCAGCTCCCGCCTAGCGGGAAGCGGGCAGTTCTTC. This sequence encodes CSSRLAGSGQFF.

The V gene is TRBV7-3, the J gene TRBJ2-5; 8 bases match TRBD2. V was pared by 0 bases and J by 11 bases, with 11 bases of the junction left unmatched. CDR1 is SGHTA, CDR2 FQGTGA, per germline. This CDR3 is built from 15 residues. CDR3 DNA: TGTGCCAGCAGCTTAACAGCGGGAGCACGAAGAGAGCAGTACTTC. This gives the protein CASSLTAGARREQYF.

The chain is built from TRBV29-1 and TRBJ2-1; a weak D match, TRBD1 (6 bases). The DNA end is a closer match to TRBJ2-7, so the J assignment may be wrong. Germline CDR1 is SQVTM and CDR2 is ANQGSEA. This CDR3 is built from 17 residues. Written as DNA, the CDR3 is TGCAGCGTGGGACATCCGAAGGGGCAGAGCTCCTACAATGAGCAGTACTTC. It yields the protein CSVGHPKGQSSYNEQYF.

The rearrangement joins TRBV5-1 to TRBJ2-1; tentative D call: TRBD2 (5 bases). This CDR3 spans 15 amino acids. Germline-derived CDR1 and CDR2 are SGHRS and YFSETQ. V lost 1 base and J lost 3, with 11 bases in between. The CDR3 sequence: CASSLPERGYNEQFF. The CDR3 region has the DNA TGCGCCAGCAGCTTGCCCGAACGGGGCTACAATGAGCAGTTCTTC. The full variable domain, with the rest looked up from reference TRBV5-1 and TRBJ2-1, is KAGVTQTPRYLIKTRGQQVTLSCSPISGHRSVSWYQQTPGQGLQFLFEYFSETQRNKGNFPGRFSGRQFSNSRSEMNVSTLELGDSALYLCASSLPERGYNEQFFGPGTRLTVL.

The V and J genes are TRBV30 and TRBJ1-5; no definite D call. The germline V gene has CDR1 GTSNPN and CDR2 SVGIG (reference sequence). The CDR3 covers 13 residues. Deletions cut 4 bases from V and 11 bases from J, with 18 bases between. The CDR3 DNA follows: TGTGCCTGGATCAGAGCGGGAGGAAAGACCCAGCATTTT. Translation gives CAWIRAGGKTQHF. Supplemented by reference TRBV30 and TRBJ1-5, the full variable domain reads SQTIHQWPATLVQPVGSPLSLECTVEGTSNPNLYWYRQAAGRGLQLLFYSVGIGQISSEVPQNLSASRPQDRQFILSSKKLLLSDSGFYLCAWIRAGGKTQHFGDGTRLSIL.

This sequence joins TRBV20-1 and TRBJ2-1; possibly TRBD2 for D (5 bases). The V end was cut by 6 bases, the J end by 0 bases, with 9 bases between. CDR1 and CDR2 (germline): DFQATT, SNEGSKA (reference sequence). The CDR3 totals 13 residues. CDR3 DNA sequence: TGCAGTGCGGACTGGCTCTCCTACAATGAGCAGTTCTTC. Translation: CSADWLSYNEQFF.

The rearrangement joins TRBV30 to TRBJ2-1, with no clear D. The germline CDR1 and CDR2 sequences are GTSNPN and SVGIG (reference sequence). CDR3 size: 13 residues. V lost 2 bases and J lost 8, with 13 bases in between. CDR3 coding DNA: TGTGCCTGGAGTCCCCTTTTAGGCTATGAGCAGTTCTTC. Protein: CAWSPLLGYEQFF.

The V and J genes are TRBV10-3 and TRBJ2-1, with D perhaps TRBD2 (6 bases). The germline gives CDR1 ENHRY, CDR2 SYGVKD. Between the trimmed V and J ends, which lost 2 bases and 0 bases, there was a span of 8 bases. This CDR3 has 15 residues. Here the CDR3 DNA reads TGTGCCATCAGTGAGATCGGGGGCTCCTACAATGAGCAGTTCTTC. It specifies CAISEIGGSYNEQFF.

This chain uses TRBV7-2 with TRBJ2-1; 7 bases map to TRBD2. Germline V gene lookup returns CDR1 SGHTA and CDR2 FQGNSA. After removal of 3 bases from V and 13 bases from J, the junction contained 3 bases not matched to a gene. This CDR3 is 11 amino acids long. The DNA of the CDR3 is TGTGCCAGCAGCTTGGGAGGGTTCCAGTTCTTC. It specifies CASSLGGFQFF.

The CDR3 DNA is TGCGCCAGCAGTCCCACTAGCATGGACGAGCAGTACTTC. Translation gives CASSPTSMDEQYF. The chain has TRBV4-1 and TRBJ2-7, with D maybe TRBD2 (6 bases). CDR3 length: 13 residues. From germline, CDR1 is MGHRA and CDR2 YSYEKL. V dropped 6 bases and J dropped 5 bases, with 14 bases sitting between them.

The chain carries TRBV9 and TRBJ2-1, with a possible D match to TRBD2 (5 bases). The V gene's germline CDR1 is SGDLS and CDR2 YYNGEE. The CDR3 covers 14 residues. Trimming removed 0 bases at V and 6 bases at J, with 10 bases between. This CDR3 reads CASSVVGAANEQFF. CDR3 nucleotides: TGTGCCAGCAGCGTAGTGGGAGCGGCCAATGAGCAGTTCTTC.